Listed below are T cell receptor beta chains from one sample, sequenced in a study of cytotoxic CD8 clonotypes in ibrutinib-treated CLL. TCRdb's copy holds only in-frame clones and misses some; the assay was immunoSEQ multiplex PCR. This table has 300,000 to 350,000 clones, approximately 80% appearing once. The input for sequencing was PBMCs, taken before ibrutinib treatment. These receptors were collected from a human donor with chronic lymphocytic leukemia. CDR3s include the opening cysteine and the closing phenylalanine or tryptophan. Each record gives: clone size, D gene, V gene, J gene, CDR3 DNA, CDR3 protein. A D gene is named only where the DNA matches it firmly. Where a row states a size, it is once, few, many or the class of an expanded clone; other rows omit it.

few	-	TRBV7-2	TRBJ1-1	TGTGCCAGCGCCCTGCAGATGAACACTGAAGCTTTCTTT	CASALQMNTEAFF
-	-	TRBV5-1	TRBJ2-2	TGCGCCAGCAGCAGGACAGTGGGCACCGGGGAGCTGTTTTTT	CASSRTVGTGELFF
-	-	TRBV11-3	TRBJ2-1	TGTGCCAGCAGCTCGGGACACCTCAATGAGCAGTTCTTC	CASSSGHLNEQFF
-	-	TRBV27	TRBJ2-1	TGTGCCAGCAGTTTATCCCGGGAGACCTACAATGAGCAGTTCTTC	CASSLSRETYNEQFF
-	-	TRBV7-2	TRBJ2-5	TGTGCCAGCAGCTCGAGTAGGGCGCGACCCTATGAGGAAGAGACCCAGTACTTC	CASSSSRARPYEEETQYF
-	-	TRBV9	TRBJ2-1	TGTGCCAGCAGCCCCCGGACCACATACAATGAGCAGTTCTTC	CASSPRTTYNEQFF
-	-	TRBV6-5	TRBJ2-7	TGTGCCAGCAGTTACGGGAGGTGGCAGTACTTC	CASSYGRWQYF
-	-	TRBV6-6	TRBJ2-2	TGTGCCAGCAGTCCTAGTCCCGTGTGGGAGCTGTTTTTT	CASSPSPVWELFF
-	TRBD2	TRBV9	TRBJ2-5	TGTGCCAGCAGCGAATTTAGCGGGAGGGCGGAAGAGACCCAGTACTTC	CASSEFSGRAEETQYF
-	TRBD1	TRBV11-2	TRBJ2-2	TGTGCCAGCAGCTTCGTTCAGGGGGCCACCGGGGAGCTGTTTTTT	CASSFVQGATGELFF
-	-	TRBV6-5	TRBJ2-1	TGTGCCACCCTCGGAAGATACAATGAGCAGTTCTTC	CATLGRYNEQFF
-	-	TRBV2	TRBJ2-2	TGTGCCAGCAGTGAATTATTAGGTAGAACCGGGGAGCTGTTTTTT	CASSELLGRTGELFF
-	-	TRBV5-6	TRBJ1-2	TGTGCCAGCAGCTTATACGTTAGGGGCGAATACTATGGCTACACCTTC	CASSLYVRGEYYGYTF
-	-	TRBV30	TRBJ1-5	TGTGCCTGGAGTGGAGGACTTGGGAATCAGCCCCAGCATTTT	CAWSGGLGNQPQHF
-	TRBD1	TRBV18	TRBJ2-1	TGTGCCAGCTCACCACCGGGACAGGGGGCTAATGAGCAGTTCTTC	CASSPPGQGANEQFF
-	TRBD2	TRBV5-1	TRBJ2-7	TGCGCCAGCCGAAGCGGGAGAGGGTACGAGCAGTACTTC	CASRSGRGYEQYF
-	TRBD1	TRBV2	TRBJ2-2	TGTGCCAGCAGACTCTCAGAGGGGGCTATCGGGGAGCTGTTTTTT	CASRLSEGAIGELFF
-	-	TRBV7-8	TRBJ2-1	TGTGCCAGCAGCTTAGAGTTTAGCTACAATGAGCAGTTCTTC	CASSLEFSYNEQFF
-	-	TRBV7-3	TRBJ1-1	TGTGCCAGCAGCCCCATCACGACAGGGAACACTGAAGCTTTCTTT	CASSPITTGNTEAFF
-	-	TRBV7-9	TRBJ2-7	TGTGCCAGCAGCTCACCCGTGAGGCTAGGAATTGACTCCTACGAGCAGTACTTC	CASSSPVRLGIDSYEQYF
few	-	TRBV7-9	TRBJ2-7	TGTGCCAGCAGCTTATTTACAGCAACCTACGAGCAGTACTTC	CASSLFTATYEQYF
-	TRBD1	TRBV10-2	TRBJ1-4	TGCGCCAGCAGTGGTCCACAGGGGGCAACTAATGAAAAACTGTTTTTT	CASSGPQGATNEKLFF